This T cell receptor (beta chain) appears in the sequencing data of a study of blood T cell repertoires in COVID-19. For the study at large: Whether acute or convalescent, the COVID-19 samples came from the United States, Italy and Spain. PBMCs, B-cell-depleted T cells, or T cells provided the cDNA or gDNA that made up the material.

In the source study's methods: Scientists estimated how many nucleated cells there were by amplifying reference gene primers. Assay used: immunoSEQ multiplex PCR; TCRdb lists only in-frame clones, some missing. The DNA gave D and trimming, while V, J and clone size come from that table. The data show over 150,000 clones, with roughly 94% seen just once and around 0.8% held by the top ten. Trimming removed 7 bases at V and 8 bases at J, with 14 bases between. The CDR3 totals 12 residues. Germline V gene lookup returns CDR1 MDHEN and CDR2 SYDVKM. The Seattle patients, enrolled during active infection, were followed longitudinally.

Sequenced sample: peripheral blood. The gene calls are TRBV28 and TRBJ2-5; a possible D gene is TRBD1 (5 bases). The sequence was collected from a man aged 30-40 years with COVID-19, enrolled during active disease. CDR3 DNA: TGTGCCAGCAAGACTCCCCAGGGTACCCAGTACTTC. Translating it yields CASKTPQGTQYF.